A single sample gave rise to the 5 T cell receptor beta chains below, sequenced in a study of blood T cell repertoires in COVID-19. Generated by immunoSEQ multiplex PCR, the TCRdb table keeps only in-frame clones and is missing some. The data contain some 220,000 clones, about 80% of them singletons. The sequenced sample consisted of PBMCs or T cells enriched from blood (not recorded which). These receptors all come from a woman aged 40 to 50 with acute COVID-19.

This chain uses TRBV27 with TRBJ1-6; D is unresolved. Per germline, CDR1 MNHEY and CDR2 SMNVEV (reference sequence). The CDR3 totals 14 residues. Trimming pared 4 bases from V and 10 bases from J, leaving 14 bases between. The CDR3 coding sequence is TGTGCCAGCAGTTCAAGTACCCCGCGATCACCCCTCCACTTT. Its translation is CASSSSTPRSPLHF.

This chain joins TRBV10-1 and TRBJ2-7; D possibly corresponds to TRBD2 (6 bases). The V end was cut by 6 bases, the J end by 9 bases, with 24 bases between. The CDR3 loop spans 15 amino acids. The germline gives CDR1 WNHNN, CDR2 SYGVQD (reference sequence). The CDR3 coding sequence is TGCGCCAGCAGCAACTCGGCGGGAAGGGGCCATGCGCAGTACTTC. Translated: CASSNSAGRGHAQYF.

The genes are TRBV21-1 and TRBJ2-1; no DNA check was done on the table's D call, TRBD2. TRBV21-1 counts as a pseudogene. The CDR3 consists of 16 residues. CDR3 sequence: CASSVRLAGMMNEQFF. CDR3 sequence (DNA): TGTGCCAGCAGCGTGAGACTAGCGGGGATGATGAATGAGCAGTTCTTC.

A few counts support this clone. The chain recombines TRBV24-1 with TRBJ2-1; 12 nucleotides agree with TRBD2. Looked up from germline, CDR1 is KGHDR and CDR2 is SFDVKD. Unmatched junction bases numbered 5, after V lost 4 bases and J lost 5 bases. The CDR3 loop spans 16 amino acids. Here the CDR3 reads CATSESGTSGHNEQFF. CDR3 coding DNA: TGTGCCACCAGTGAATCCGGGACTAGCGGGCACAATGAGCAGTTCTTC.

CDR3 protein: CASNPSGGFPTGELFF. CDR3 coding DNA: TGTGCCAGCAACCCCAGCGGGGGTTTCCCCACCGGGGAGCTGTTTTTT. V gene TRBV7-2 combines with J gene TRBJ2-2, with 8 bases that match TRBD2. CDR1 is SGHTA, CDR2 FQGNSA, per germline. The length of the CDR3 is 16 residues. Germline trimming cut 7 bases from V and 4 bases from J; bases unmatched to any gene: 11.